A single count supports the clone carrying this TCR beta chain. The entry originates in a study of blood T cell repertoires in COVID-19. CDR3 size: 17 residues. Germline lookup yields CDR1 SGHAT and CDR2 FQNNGV. V lost 5 bases, J lost 0 bases, and 19 bases lay in between. Some clones are missing from TCRdb's copy, which holds only in-frame ones; the method was immunoSEQ multiplex PCR. The sample records over 90,000 clones, about nine tenths being singletons. The chain uses TRBV11-2 and TRBJ2-5; D call uncertain. The receptor's source is a woman aged 45-60 years with COVID-19, enrolled during active disease. Sequences were obtained from peripheral blood. In nucleotides, the CDR3 is TGTGCCAGCAGCGAGCGACCCCCGGGTGACCACCAAGAGACCCAGTACTTC. Encoded protein: CASSERPPGDHQETQYF.